These T cell receptor beta chains were read from a single sample in a study of CD8 T cells in Susac syndrome. TCRdb re-analysed the immunoSEQ multiplex PCR reads in MiXCR, keeping a single row per CDR3 protein. The sample lists 100,000 to 150,000 distinct CDR3 sequences; about 93% were seen once. The sequencing sample was made of CD4+ T cells from PBMCs. These receptors were taken from a human donor in good health. The CDR3 runs from the conserved cysteine through the conserved F or W. D genes are given only for firm matches. Where a row states a size, it is once, few, many or the class of an expanded clone; other rows omit it.

clone_size: -
d_call: -
j_call: TRBJ1-4
v_call: TRBV7-2
cdr3_aa: CASSRSSEKLFF
cdr3_nt: TGTGCCAGCAGCCGAAGTTCTGAAAAACTGTTTTTT

clone_size: -
d_call: -
j_call: TRBJ2-7
v_call: TRBV7-9
cdr3_aa: CAGGRESYEQYF
cdr3_nt: TGTGCCGGCGGACGGGAGTCTTACGAGCAGTACTTC

clone_size: -
d_call: TRBD1
j_call: TRBJ2-7
v_call: TRBV4-1
cdr3_aa: CASSQDPRLTGLEQYF
cdr3_nt: TGCGCCAGCAGCCAAGACCCCAGGCTGACAGGGCTCGAGCAGTACTTC

clone_size: -
d_call: -
j_call: TRBJ1-5
v_call: TRBV7-9
cdr3_aa: CASSKQDQPQHF
cdr3_nt: TGTGCCAGCAGCAAACAGGATCAGCCCCAGCATTTT

clone_size: -
d_call: -
j_call: TRBJ1-2
v_call: TRBV3-1
cdr3_aa: CASSQRSLQYGYTF
cdr3_nt: TGTGCCAGCAGCCAAAGATCCCTGCAGTATGGCTACACCTTC

clone_size: -
d_call: TRBD2
j_call: TRBJ2-3
v_call: TRBV5-1
cdr3_aa: CASSSGLAGGPDTQYF
cdr3_nt: TGCGCCAGCAGCTCGGGACTAGCGGGAGGACCAGATACGCAGTATTTT

clone_size: -
d_call: -
j_call: TRBJ1-2
v_call: TRBV12-3/TRBV12-4
cdr3_aa: CASSYSDGYTF
cdr3_nt: TGTGCCAGCAGTTACTCGGATGGCTACACCTTC

clone_size: -
d_call: -
j_call: TRBJ2-7
v_call: TRBV6-2/TRBV6-3
cdr3_aa: CASSYVGTYEQYF
cdr3_nt: TGTGCCAGCAGTTACGTTGGGACCTACGAGCAGTACTTC

clone_size: -
d_call: -
j_call: TRBJ2-1
v_call: TRBV15
cdr3_aa: CAAKGHPEDEQFF
cdr3_nt: TGTGCAGCCAAGGGACACCCTGAGGATGAGCAGTTCTTC

clone_size: once
d_call: TRBD2
j_call: TRBJ2-7
v_call: TRBV18
cdr3_aa: CASSPGLAGLDEQYF
cdr3_nt: TGTGCCAGCTCACCCGGACTAGCGGGGTTGGACGAGCAGTACTTC

clone_size: -
d_call: TRBD1
j_call: TRBJ1-1
v_call: TRBV9
cdr3_aa: CASRPDRGAPEAFF
cdr3_nt: TGTGCCAGCAGACCCGACAGGGGGGCCCCTGAAGCTTTCTTT

clone_size: -
d_call: -
j_call: TRBJ2-7
v_call: TRBV19
cdr3_aa: CASRSGRYEQYF
cdr3_nt: TGTGCCAGTAGGTCAGGCCGCTACGAGCAGTACTTC

clone_size: -
d_call: -
j_call: TRBJ2-3
v_call: TRBV14
cdr3_aa: CASRPSSDTDTQYF
cdr3_nt: TGTGCCAGCAGACCATCTAGCGACACAGATACGCAGTATTTT

clone_size: -
d_call: TRBD1
j_call: TRBJ2-2
v_call: TRBV11-2
cdr3_aa: CASTPRVQGGTGELFF
cdr3_nt: TGTGCCAGCACCCCGCGGGTACAGGGGGGAACCGGGGAGCTGTTTTTT

clone_size: -
d_call: -
j_call: TRBJ2-5
v_call: TRBV6-1
cdr3_aa: CASAADGGETQYF
cdr3_nt: TGTGCCAGCGCTGCGGACGGCGGGGAGACCCAGTACTTC

clone_size: few
d_call: TRBD1
j_call: TRBJ1-5
v_call: TRBV2
cdr3_aa: CASSRDRVNQPQHF
cdr3_nt: TGTGCCAGCAGCCGGGACAGGGTAAATCAGCCCCAGCATTTT

clone_size: -
d_call: -
j_call: TRBJ2-5
v_call: TRBV5-1
cdr3_aa: CASSPVSLGTGETQYF
cdr3_nt: TGCGCCAGCAGCCCGGTTTCATTGGGGACCGGAGAGACCCAGTACTTC

clone_size: -
d_call: TRBD2
j_call: TRBJ2-4
v_call: TRBV4-1
cdr3_aa: CASSQDERPLAGSNIQYF
cdr3_nt: TGCGCCAGCAGCCAAGATGAGAGGCCTCTAGCGGGATCGAACATTCAGTACTTC

clone_size: -
d_call: -
j_call: TRBJ2-3
v_call: TRBV6-1
cdr3_aa: CASILRTTEGGRGTQYF
cdr3_nt: TGTGCCAGCATCCTCCGGACCACAGAGGGGGGGAGAGGTACGCAGTATTTT

clone_size: -
d_call: -
j_call: TRBJ1-1
v_call: TRBV28
cdr3_aa: CASSLRSLGGRGTEAFF
cdr3_nt: TGTGCCAGCAGTTTACGCTCACTAGGGGGAAGGGGCACTGAAGCTTTCTTT

clone_size: few
d_call: -
j_call: TRBJ1-1
v_call: TRBV5-1
cdr3_aa: CASSRQVGMNTEAFF
cdr3_nt: TGCGCCAGCAGCCGACAGGTGGGGATGAACACTGAAGCTTTCTTT

clone_size: -
d_call: TRBD2
j_call: TRBJ2-3
v_call: TRBV10-3
cdr3_aa: CAISENSGRASDTQYF
cdr3_nt: TGTGCCATCAGTGAGAACAGCGGGAGGGCCTCAGATACGCAGTATTTT

clone_size: -
d_call: -
j_call: TRBJ2-3
v_call: TRBV24-1
cdr3_aa: CATSDSATLTDTQYF
cdr3_nt: TGTGCCACCAGTGATTCGGCCACCCTCACAGATACGCAGTATTTT

clone_size: once
d_call: TRBD2
j_call: TRBJ2-5
v_call: TRBV25-1
cdr3_aa: CASSASGLGETQYF
cdr3_nt: TGTGCCAGCAGTGCTAGCGGTCTGGGAGAGACCCAGTACTTC

clone_size: once
d_call: -
j_call: TRBJ1-5
v_call: TRBV19
cdr3_aa: CASSIPTGNQPQHF
cdr3_nt: TGTGCCAGTAGTATCCCGACAGGCAATCAGCCCCAGCATTTT

clone_size: -
d_call: TRBD2
j_call: TRBJ2-7
v_call: TRBV5-1
cdr3_aa: CASSLSGRAHEQYF
cdr3_nt: TGCGCCAGCAGCTTAAGCGGGAGGGCCCACGAGCAGTACTTC

clone_size: -
d_call: -
j_call: TRBJ2-7
v_call: TRBV11-2
cdr3_aa: CASSLAEGKAYEQYF
cdr3_nt: TGTGCCAGCAGCTTAGCTGAGGGCAAAGCCTACGAGCAGTACTTC

clone_size: -
d_call: TRBD2
j_call: TRBJ2-7
v_call: TRBV12-3/TRBV12-4
cdr3_aa: CASSSGGSRYEQYF
cdr3_nt: TGTGCCAGCAGTTCGGGCGGGAGTAGATACGAGCAGTACTTC

clone_size: -
d_call: -
j_call: TRBJ1-1
v_call: TRBV20-1
cdr3_aa: CSASASAGLGAFF
cdr3_nt: TGCAGTGCTAGTGCCTCCGCCGGGCTCGGAGCTTTCTTT

clone_size: -
d_call: TRBD2
j_call: TRBJ2-3
v_call: TRBV20-1
cdr3_aa: CSARLGGGMDTQYF
cdr3_nt: TGCAGTGCTAGACTCGGCGGGGGGATGGATACGCAGTATTTT

clone_size: -
d_call: TRBD2
j_call: TRBJ2-7
v_call: TRBV12-3/TRBV12-4
cdr3_aa: CASSSLAGGPPYEQYF
cdr3_nt: TGTGCCAGCAGTTCTTTAGCGGGAGGGCCCCCCTACGAGCAGTACTTC

clone_size: -
d_call: TRBD1
j_call: TRBJ2-2
v_call: TRBV10-2
cdr3_aa: CASSIDRAGTGELFF
cdr3_nt: TGCGCCAGCAGCATAGACAGGGCCGGGACCGGGGAGCTGTTTTTT

clone_size: few
d_call: -
j_call: TRBJ2-4
v_call: TRBV3-1
cdr3_aa: CASSQDLGNIQYF
cdr3_nt: TGTGCCAGCAGCCAAGACTTGGGGAACATTCAGTACTTC

clone_size: -
d_call: TRBD2
j_call: TRBJ2-3
v_call: TRBV6-6
cdr3_aa: CASSRREATDTQYF
cdr3_nt: TGTGCCAGCAGTAGGCGGGAGGCCACAGATACGCAGTATTTT

clone_size: -
d_call: -
j_call: TRBJ1-1
v_call: TRBV3-1
cdr3_aa: CASSLVGRDTEAFF
cdr3_nt: TGTGCCAGCAGCCTCGTGGGGCGGGACACTGAAGCTTTCTTT

clone_size: -
d_call: -
j_call: TRBJ2-1
v_call: TRBV5-4
cdr3_aa: CASSLDTNSYNEQFF
cdr3_nt: TGTGCCAGCAGCTTGGATACTAACTCCTACAATGAGCAGTTCTTC

clone_size: -
d_call: TRBD2
j_call: TRBJ2-3
v_call: TRBV7-2
cdr3_aa: CASSLSGRTDTQYF
cdr3_nt: TGTGCCAGCAGCCTGAGCGGGAGGACAGATACGCAGTATTTT

clone_size: -
d_call: TRBD1
j_call: TRBJ1-2
v_call: TRBV2
cdr3_aa: CASSDRGYGYTF
cdr3_nt: TGTGCCAGCTCTGACAGGGGCTATGGCTACACCTTC

clone_size: -
d_call: -
j_call: TRBJ2-5
v_call: TRBV5-1
cdr3_aa: CASSPKRTGQETQYF
cdr3_nt: TGCGCCAGCAGCCCGAAAAGGACCGGGCAAGAGACCCAGTACTTC

clone_size: -
d_call: -
j_call: TRBJ2-5
v_call: TRBV7-9
cdr3_aa: CASSSTTPRGETQYF
cdr3_nt: TGTGCCAGCAGCTCGACGACACCGCGAGGGGAGACCCAGTACTTC

clone_size: -
d_call: -
j_call: TRBJ2-7
v_call: TRBV7-9
cdr3_aa: CASSFSRVYEQYF
cdr3_nt: TGTGCCAGCAGCTTTTCCAGGGTCTACGAGCAGTACTTC

clone_size: -
d_call: -
j_call: TRBJ1-1
v_call: TRBV3-1
cdr3_aa: CASSAAGRRNTEAFF
cdr3_nt: TGTGCCAGCAGCGCCGCGGGACGGAGAAACACTGAAGCTTTCTTT

clone_size: -
d_call: TRBD2
j_call: TRBJ2-1
v_call: TRBV29-1
cdr3_aa: CSGASGRNEQFF
cdr3_nt: TGCAGCGGCGCTAGCGGGAGGAATGAGCAGTTCTTC

clone_size: -
d_call: TRBD2
j_call: TRBJ2-7
v_call: TRBV28
cdr3_aa: CASRRLAGAREQYF
cdr3_nt: TGTGCCAGCAGGAGACTAGCGGGAGCCCGCGAGCAGTACTTC

clone_size: -
d_call: -
j_call: TRBJ2-5
v_call: TRBV29-1
cdr3_aa: CSVEAGVETQYF
cdr3_nt: TGCAGCGTTGAGGCCGGGGTGGAGACCCAGTACTTC

clone_size: once
d_call: TRBD1
j_call: TRBJ2-2
v_call: TRBV15
cdr3_aa: CATSRDRDTGELFF
cdr3_nt: TGTGCCACCAGCCGGGACAGGGACACCGGGGAGCTGTTTTTT

clone_size: once
d_call: TRBD2
j_call: TRBJ2-3
v_call: TRBV20-1
cdr3_aa: CSAFVPGGDTQYF
cdr3_nt: TGCAGTGCTTTCGTGCCGGGAGGAGATACGCAGTATTTT

clone_size: -
d_call: -
j_call: TRBJ1-2
v_call: TRBV6-5
cdr3_aa: CASSPRTNYGYTF
cdr3_nt: TGTGCCAGCAGTCCCAGAACCAACTATGGCTACACCTTC

clone_size: -
d_call: -
j_call: TRBJ2-2
v_call: TRBV6-5
cdr3_aa: CASSYPSDSLTGELFF
cdr3_nt: TGTGCCAGCAGTTACCCCTCGGACAGTCTCACCGGGGAGCTGTTTTTT

clone_size: -
d_call: -
j_call: TRBJ2-7
v_call: TRBV7-9
cdr3_aa: CASSLSALRDMAHYEQYF
cdr3_nt: TGTGCCAGCAGCTTATCCGCCCTCCGGGACATGGCCCACTACGAGCAGTACTTC

clone_size: -
d_call: -
j_call: TRBJ2-5
v_call: TRBV5-4
cdr3_aa: CASSSAAGAQETQYF
cdr3_nt: TGTGCCAGCAGTTCGGCGGCGGGTGCCCAAGAGACCCAGTACTTC

clone_size: -
d_call: -
j_call: TRBJ2-7
v_call: TRBV3-1
cdr3_aa: CASSRRFDYEQYF
cdr3_nt: TGTGCCAGCAGCCGTCGGTTCGACTACGAGCAGTACTTC

clone_size: -
d_call: TRBD1
j_call: TRBJ2-7
v_call: TRBV20-1
cdr3_aa: CSARNAGGRDEQYF
cdr3_nt: TGCAGTGCTAGAAACGCAGGGGGCAGAGACGAGCAGTACTTC

clone_size: once
d_call: -
j_call: TRBJ1-5
v_call: TRBV7-9
cdr3_aa: CASSRMSGGKGNQPQHF
cdr3_nt: TGTGCCAGCAGCCGGATGTCCGGGGGCAAGGGCAATCAGCCCCAGCATTTT

clone_size: -
d_call: TRBD2
j_call: TRBJ2-7
v_call: TRBV7-9
cdr3_aa: CASSSYSGSAYEQYF
cdr3_nt: TGTGCCAGCAGCTCATATAGCGGGAGCGCCTACGAGCAGTACTTC

clone_size: -
d_call: -
j_call: TRBJ2-2
v_call: TRBV11-3
cdr3_aa: CASSLEAGTGELFF
cdr3_nt: TGTGCCAGCAGCTTAGAGGCGGGGACCGGGGAGCTGTTTTTT

clone_size: -
d_call: -
j_call: TRBJ2-3
v_call: TRBV7-2
cdr3_aa: CASSRPSTDTQYF
cdr3_nt: TGTGCCAGCAGCCGACCAAGCACAGATACGCAGTATTTT

clone_size: -
d_call: -
j_call: TRBJ2-7
v_call: TRBV7-2
cdr3_aa: CASSLGLIPYEQYF
cdr3_nt: TGTGCCAGCAGCCTCGGACTGATTCCCTACGAGCAGTACTTC

clone_size: once
d_call: -
j_call: TRBJ2-2
v_call: TRBV29-1
cdr3_aa: CSVAPDARYFTGELFF
cdr3_nt: TGCAGCGTTGCCCCGGACGCTAGGTACTTCACCGGGGAGCTGTTTTTT